A selection of T cell receptor delta chains follows, all from one sample in a study of Vδ1+ human thymocytes. TCRdb reprocessed the multiplex PCR reads through CATT. The sample has about 54,000 delta-chain clones; around 15% are singletons. The sequenced material came from Vdelta1+ gamma-delta thymocytes from the thymus. These receptors were obtained from a boy under three years old who had congenital heart surgery. The CDR3 runs from the conserved cysteine through the conserved F or W. D genes are given only for firm matches. Size values are once, few and many counts, or a class for expanded clones, and some rows have none.

j_call | d_call | v_call | clone_size | cdr3_aa | cdr3_nt
TRDJ2 | TRDD3 | TRDV1 | . | CALGDPEGYAGGYVALTAQLFF | TGTGCTCTTGGGGACCCCGAGGGCTACGCTGGGGGATACGTAGCTTTGACAGCACAACTCTTCTTT
TRDJ1 | TRDD3 | TRDV1 | few | CALGELGGYAFQYTDKLIF | TGTGCCCTTGGGGAACTTGGGGGATACGCGTTCCAGTACACCGATAAACTCATCTTT
TRDJ2 | TRDD3 | TRDV1 | . | CALGGQTPYGFQTGGPTLTAQLFF | TGTGCTCTTGGGGGTCAAACTCCCTACGGTTTCCAGACTGGGGGACCTACTTTGACAGCACAACTCTTCTTT
TRDJ1 | TRDD3 | TRDV1 | few | CALGERRVSLRRGYTPPDKLIF | TGTGCTCTTGGGGAAAGAAGAGTCTCTCTACGAAGGGGATACACGCCCCCCGATAAACTCATCTTT
TRDJ1 | TRDD3 | TRDV2 | medium-sized | CACDTCVLGANDDKLIF | TGTGCCTGTGACACTTGCGTACTGGGGGCCAACGACGATAAACTCATCTTT
TRDJ1 | TRDD3 | TRDV1 | . | CALGELVYAGGSGYTDKLIF | TGTGCTCTTGGGGAACTAGTCTACGCTGGGGGATCTGGGTACACCGATAAACTCATCTTT
TRDJ1 | TRDD3 | TRDV1 | . | CALGVSLPPGDRTDKLIF | TGTGCTCTTGGGGTTAGCCTTCCCCCGGGGGATAGGACCGATAAACTCATCTTT
TRDJ1 | TRDD3 | TRDV1 | . | CALGELLPQFKLGGTKLIF | TGTGCTCTTGGGGAACTTCTTCCCCAGTTTAAGCTGGGGGGTACAAAACTCATCTTT
TRDJ1 | . | TRDV1 | . | CALGWGYTDKLIF | TGTGCTCTTGGATGGGGGTACACCGATAAACTCATCTTT
TRDJ1 | . | TRDV1 | few | CALGEKSSLPRYTDKLIF | TGTGCTCTTGGGGAAAAGAGCTCATTGCCCAGGTACACCGATAAACTCATCTTT
TRDJ1 | TRDD3 | TRDV1 | few | CALGEVIPSYPSHWGIRHGLIF | TGTGCTCTTGGGGAGGTGATTCCTTCCTACCCCTCACACTGGGGGATACGCCATGGACTCATCTTT
TRDJ1 | . | TRDV1 | . | CALGELRGGTVKLIF | TGTGCTCTTGGGGAACTACGTGGGGGGACCGTTAAACTCATCTTT
TRDJ1 | TRDD3 | TRDV1 | few | CALGDFLRLGVSPNTDKLIF | TGTGCTCTTGGGGACTTCCTTCGACTGGGGGTCTCACCAAACACCGATAAACTCATCTTT
TRDJ1 | . | TRDV1 | . | CALVQSLYTDKLIF | TGTGCTCTTGTCCAATCCTTGTACACCGATAAACTCATCTTT
TRDJ1 | TRDD3 | TRDV1 | . | CALGDRRSPPTNYWGILYTDKLIF | TGTGCTCTTGGGGACCGCCGAAGCCCTCCTACCAACTACTGGGGGATACTCTACACCGATAAACTCATCTTT
TRDJ1 | . | TRDV1 | . | CALGCSYPVVDKLIF | TGTGCTCTTGGGTGCTCATACCCCGTAGTGGATAAACTCATCTTT
TRDJ1 | . | TRDV1 | . | CALGELDWSYANTDTDKLIF | TGTGCTCTTGGGGAACTGGATTGGTCCTACGCTAATACTGACACCGATAAACTCATCTTT
TRDJ1 | TRDD3 | TRDV1 | . | CALGEPPPLCGGGFTDKLIF | TGTGCTCTTGGGGAACCCCCCCCTCTGTGCGGTGGGGGATTCACCGATAAACTCATCTTT
TRDJ1 | TRDD3 | TRDV1 | . | CALGEHPFHWGIRGTDKLIF | TGTGCTCTTGGGGAACACCCCTTTCACTGGGGGATAAGGGGGACCGATAAACTCATCTTT
TRDJ1 | TRDD3 | TRDV1 | . | CALGELCTSYDWFLGDRYTDKLIF | TGTGCTCTTGGGGAACTGTGTACTTCCTACGATTGGTTTCTGGGGGATAGATATACCGATAAACTCATCTTT
TRDJ1 | . | TRDV1 | few | CALGERQVLVRRTDKLIF | TGTGCTCTTGGGGAACGCCAGGTACTGGTCCGGAGGACCGATAAACTCATCTTT
TRDJ1 | . | TRDV1 | . | CALGAIPGGLYTDKLIF | TGTGCTCTTGGGGCCATCCCCGGGGGCCTTTACACCGATAAACTCATCTTT
TRDJ2 | TRDD3 | TRDV1 | . | CAVGELVPPYWGPYSLTAQLFF | TGTGCTGTTGGGGAACTAGTTCCTCCTTACTGGGGCCCCTATTCTTTGACAGCACAACTCTTCTTT
TRDJ1 | . | TRDV1 | . | CALGPRPGPYTDKLIF | TGTGCTCTTGGGCCGCGGCCGGGTCCGTACACCGATAAACTCATCTTT
TRDJ1 | . | TRDV1 | few | CALGPKGTITDKLIF | TGTGCTCTTGGGCCAAAGGGTACCATCACCGATAAACTCATCTTT
TRDJ1 | TRDD3 | TRDV1 | . | CALGELPQPTPFPNWGIRRCPDKLIF | TGTGCTCTTGGGGAATTACCCCAACCCACTCCTTTCCCTAACTGGGGGATACGCAGATGCCCCGATAAACTCATCTTT
TRDJ1 | . | TRDV1 | . | CALGEQNSYWGPPSTDKLIF | TGTGCTCTTGGGGAACAAAATTCCTACTGGGGGCCTCCCTCCACCGATAAACTCATCTTT
TRDJ1 | . | TRDV1 | . | CALGLPLWAGHGNTDKLIF | TGTGCTCTTGGCCTCCCCCTATGGGCCGGTCATGGGAACACCGATAAACTCATCTTT